These T cell receptor beta chains were read from a single sample in a study of graft-versus-host responses after intestinal transplantation. Which antigens these TCRs recognize remains unknown. Profiled with immunoSEQ multiplex PCR; TCRdb holds only in-frame clones, not every one. Altogether 95,000 to 130,000 clones are present, roughly nine tenths being singletons, with the ten largest covering roughly 0.17%. The specimen was unstimulated CD4+ T cells sorted from spleen or lymph node cells, collected before intestinal transplant. Receptor source: a human donor who received an intestinal transplant. Both conserved end residues are part of each CDR3. The order of the fields is CDR3 length, clone size, J gene, D gene, V gene, CDR3 protein, CDR3 DNA. D genes are given only for firm matches. Only some rows state a clone size, as once, few, many or a class for expanded clones.

>15|.|TRBJ1-4|.|TRBV30
CAWSVKPSTNEKLFF
TGTGCCTGGAGTGTAAAGCCTTCAACTAATGAAAAACTGTTTTTT
>11|.|TRBJ1-1|TRBD1|TRBV2
CASSRTGEAFF
TGTGCCAGCAGCCGGACAGGGGAAGCTTTCTTT
>17|.|TRBJ2-7|TRBD2|TRBV4-1
CASSRGPTTSGAYEQYF
TGCGCCAGCAGCCGAGGCCCGACGACTAGCGGCGCTTACGAGCAGTACTTC
>14|.|TRBJ1-5|.|TRBV2
CASSADTHNQPQHF
TGTGCCAGCAGCGCCGACACCCACAATCAGCCCCAGCATTTT
>16|.|TRBJ1-2|.|TRBV14
CASSQERTATQGGYTF
TGTGCCAGCAGCCAGGAACGGACAGCTACCCAAGGTGGCTACACCTTC
>12|.|TRBJ1-1|TRBD1|TRBV28
CASSSPTGGAFF
TGTGCCAGCAGTTCCCCGACAGGGGGAGCTTTCTTT
>13|.|TRBJ1-2|.|TRBV11-2
CASSARVNYGYTF
TGTGCCAGCAGCGCCAGGGTCAACTATGGCTACACCTTC
>16|few|TRBJ2-2|TRBD1|TRBV4-3
CASSQGDRGSSGELFF
TGCGCCAGCAGCCAGGGGGACAGGGGAAGTTCCGGGGAGCTGTTTTTT
>15|.|TRBJ2-2|.|TRBV11-2
CASSLGTRNTGELFF
TGTGCCAGCAGCTTAGGGACAAGGAACACCGGGGAGCTGTTTTTT
>15|.|TRBJ1-2|.|TRBV4-3
CASSLQRPQGRDYTF
TGCGCCAGCAGCCTCCAAAGACCGCAGGGGAGAGACTACACCTTC
>13|.|TRBJ1-1|.|TRBV10-3
CAIGRGMNTEAFF
TGTGCCATCGGGAGGGGGATGAACACTGAAGCTTTCTTT
>13|.|TRBJ2-7|.|TRBV6-1
CASRIGESPVQYF
TGTGCCAGCAGAATCGGGGAGTCCCCCGTGCAGTACTTC
>15|.|TRBJ2-4|TRBD2|TRBV6-9
CASSYSGGAKNIQYF
TGTGCCAGCAGTTATAGCGGGGGGGCCAAAAACATTCAGTACTTC
>16|.|TRBJ2-1|TRBD2|TRBV11-2
CASSQTSGGTYNEQFF
TGTGCCAGCAGCCAGACTAGCGGGGGGACCTACAATGAGCAGTTCTTC
>16|.|TRBJ2-5|TRBD2|TRBV30
CAWSLGFLAGRETQYF
TGTGCCTGGAGTTTGGGTTTCCTAGCGGGGAGGGAGACCCAGTACTTC
>14|.|TRBJ2-5|.|TRBV5-4
CASSLGAGLETQYF
TGTGCCAGCAGCTTAGGGGCGGGGTTAGAGACCCAGTACTTC
>16|once|TRBJ2-2|TRBD2|TRBV19
CASSILAGGFTGELFF
TGTGCCAGTAGTATATTAGCGGGAGGATTCACCGGGGAGCTGTTTTTT
>14|.|TRBJ1-2|TRBD1|TRBV6-5
CASSYRDRDYGYTF
TGTGCCAGCAGTTACCGGGACAGGGACTATGGCTACACCTTC
>15|.|TRBJ1-2|.|TRBV11-2
CASTLTTGGRGGYTF
TGTGCCAGCACCCTTACTACCGGCGGAAGGGGAGGCTACACCTTC
>13|.|TRBJ1-5|.|TRBV19
CASTVDRYQPQHF
TGTGCCAGTACCGTGGACAGATATCAGCCCCAGCATTTT
>15|.|TRBJ2-7|TRBD1|TRBV5-6
CASSLYGTGGYEQYF
TGTGCCAGCAGCTTGTATGGGACAGGGGGCTACGAGCAGTACTTC
>16|.|TRBJ2-2|TRBD1|TRBV5-1
CASSPRTGVNTGELFF
TGCGCCAGCAGCCCAAGGACAGGGGTGAACACCGGGGAGCTGTTTTTT
>15|.|TRBJ2-1|.|TRBV4-1
CASSPLGGKYNEQFF
TGCGCCAGCAGCCCATTGGGGGGAAAGTACAATGAGCAGTTCTTC
>15|.|TRBJ2-7|.|TRBV14
CASSQEGDSSYEQYF
TGTGCCAGCAGCCAAGAAGGGGATAGCTCCTACGAGCAGTACTTC
>17|.|TRBJ2-3|TRBD2|TRBV19
CASSMGTSGRATDTQYF
TGTGCCAGTAGTATGGGGACTAGCGGGAGGGCCACAGATACGCAGTATTTT
>11|.|TRBJ2-7|.|TRBV29-1
CSVGHYYEQYF
TGCAGCGTGGGACATTACTACGAGCAGTACTTC
>16|once|TRBJ2-7|TRBD1|TRBV5-5
CASSSTGPGDSYEQYF
TGTGCCAGCAGCTCGACAGGGCCCGGAGACTCCTACGAGCAGTACTTC
>17|.|TRBJ2-7|TRBD2|TRBV18
CASSHQRGDRDGLSQYF
TGTGCCAGCTCACACCAGCGGGGGGACCGGGACGGTTTATCGCAGTACTTC
>13|once|TRBJ2-7|.|TRBV6-6
CASSLEKHYEQYF
TGTGCCAGCAGCTTAGAGAAGCACTACGAGCAGTACTTC
>14|.|TRBJ2-1|TRBD1|TRBV5-1
CASSLGDRGDEQFF
TGCGCCAGCAGCTTGGGGGACAGGGGCGATGAGCAGTTCTTC
>14|once|TRBJ1-5|.|TRBV18
CASSPTGANQPQHF
TGTGCCAGCTCACCAACAGGCGCTAATCAGCCCCAGCATTTT
>14|.|TRBJ1-3|.|TRBV9
CASSVQGSENTIYF
TGTGCCAGCAGCGTACAGGGATCGGAAAACACCATATATTTT
>15|.|TRBJ2-7|.|TRBV7-2
CASSLSLPLGGEQYF
TGTGCCAGCAGCTTGAGCCTCCCCCTAGGGGGTGAGCAGTACTTC
>11|few|TRBJ1-4|.|TRBV19
CASSIREKLFF
TGTGCCAGTAGTATCAGGGAAAAACTGTTTTTT
>15|.|TRBJ1-6|TRBD1|TRBV5-6
CASRTGGSYNSPLHF
TGTGCCAGCAGGACAGGGGGCTCCTATAATTCACCCCTCCACTTT
>15|.|TRBJ2-7|.|TRBV28
CASSLFRTVSYEQYF
TGTGCCAGCAGTTTATTCCGAACAGTTTCCTACGAGCAGTACTTC
>16|.|TRBJ2-2|TRBD2|TRBV4-3
CASSQAGLANTGELFF
TGCGCCAGCAGCCAAGCGGGACTAGCGAACACCGGGGAGCTGTTTTTT
>13|.|TRBJ1-2|.|TRBV19
CASSVRGGYGYTF
TGTGCCAGTAGTGTCAGGGGCGGCTATGGCTACACCTTC
>16|.|TRBJ2-6|TRBD1|TRBV29-1
CSVGTGVFSGANVLTF
TGCAGCGTCGGGACAGGAGTTTTCTCTGGGGCCAACGTCCTGACTTTC
>12|.|TRBJ1-2|.|TRBV19
CASSLAGSGYTF
TGTGCCAGTAGTCTCGCCGGGAGCGGCTACACCTTC
>16|.|TRBJ1-2|.|TRBV4-1
CASSQVLLGGAWGYTF
TGCGCCAGCAGCCAAGTGCTGCTGGGAGGGGCTTGGGGCTACACCTTC
>18|.|TRBJ1-1|TRBD1|TRBV7-9
CASVRDRGRLDVNTEAFF
TGTGCCAGCGTCCGGGACAGGGGGCGCTTAGATGTGAACACTGAAGCTTTCTTT
>18|.|TRBJ2-6|.|TRBV19
CASSAPGTPSSGANVLTF
TGTGCCAGTAGCGCCCCGGGGACACCCAGCTCTGGGGCCAACGTCCTGACTTTC
>13|.|TRBJ1-5|.|TRBV5-4
CASSSDINQPQHF
TGTGCCAGCAGCTCAGACATCAATCAGCCCCAGCATTTT
>16|.|TRBJ2-7|TRBD2|TRBV7-8
CASSPGQLAGIYEQYF
TGTGCCAGCAGCCCCGGCCAACTAGCGGGGATCTACGAGCAGTACTTC
>16|once|TRBJ2-3|.|TRBV30
CAWSVRLAGDTDTQYF
TGTGCCTGGAGTGTAAGGCTAGCAGGGGACACAGATACGCAGTATTTT
>15|.|TRBJ1-1|.|TRBV7-9
CASSLSGQLNTEAFF
TGTGCCAGCAGCTTATCGGGACAATTGAACACTGAAGCTTTCTTT
>14|once|TRBJ2-1|.|TRBV16
CASSQFRDKNEQFF
TGTGCCAGCAGCCAATTTCGGGACAAAAATGAGCAGTTCTTC
>13|.|TRBJ2-2|.|TRBV7-3
CASSFSGAGELFF
TGTGCCAGCAGCTTCTCAGGGGCCGGGGAGCTGTTTTTT
>14|.|TRBJ1-5|.|TRBV14
CASPRQSRNQPQHF
TGTGCCAGCCCTAGACAGAGTCGCAATCAGCCCCAGCATTTT
>13|.|TRBJ1-3|.|TRBV9
CASSVPGGNTIYF
TGTGCCAGCAGCGTACCCGGTGGAAACACCATATATTTT
>14|.|TRBJ1-5|.|TRBV30
CAWSIRQVLEPQHF
TGTGCCTGGAGTATAAGACAGGTACTGGAGCCCCAGCATTTT
>14|once|TRBJ1-1|.|TRBV30
CAWSVEDSYTEAFF
TGTGCCTGGAGTGTAGAGGACTCTTACACTGAAGCTTTCTTT
>15|once|TRBJ1-2|.|TRBV30
CAWSVRRNSNYGYTF
TGTGCCTGGAGTGTACGGAGGAATTCCAACTATGGCTACACCTTC
>13|once|TRBJ2-5|.|TRBV15
CATSSYVQETQYF
TGTGCCACCAGCAGTTATGTACAAGAGACCCAGTACTTC